This T cell receptor beta chain was profiled in a study of blood T cell repertoires in COVID-19. Study context: Sites in the United States, Italy and Spain provided acute and convalescent COVID-19 samples. PBMCs, B-cell-depleted T cells, or T cells were the source of the cDNA or gDNA that made up the material.

The V end was cut by 2 bases, the J end by 0 bases, with 9 bases between. The CDR3 has 15 residues. The germline V gene encodes CDR1 KGHSH and CDR2 LQKENI. Authors' processing steps: It was from reference gene primer amplification that nucleated cell counts were estimated. Clones were sequenced by immunoSEQ multiplex PCR, and TCRdb holds only the in-frame ones, with some missing. V and J calls and clone size are given by that table; D and trimming were obtained from the DNA. The table lists approximately 200,000 clones, about 86% of them singletons. The specimen sequenced was peripheral blood. The TCR comes from a woman in her 30s who had recovered from COVID-19. V is TRBV18 and J is TRBJ2-3; D remains unclear. The chain's CDR3 is CASSPSYISTDTQYF. The CDR3 DNA reads TGTGCCAGCTCACCAAGCTATATTAGCACAGATACGCAGTATTTT.